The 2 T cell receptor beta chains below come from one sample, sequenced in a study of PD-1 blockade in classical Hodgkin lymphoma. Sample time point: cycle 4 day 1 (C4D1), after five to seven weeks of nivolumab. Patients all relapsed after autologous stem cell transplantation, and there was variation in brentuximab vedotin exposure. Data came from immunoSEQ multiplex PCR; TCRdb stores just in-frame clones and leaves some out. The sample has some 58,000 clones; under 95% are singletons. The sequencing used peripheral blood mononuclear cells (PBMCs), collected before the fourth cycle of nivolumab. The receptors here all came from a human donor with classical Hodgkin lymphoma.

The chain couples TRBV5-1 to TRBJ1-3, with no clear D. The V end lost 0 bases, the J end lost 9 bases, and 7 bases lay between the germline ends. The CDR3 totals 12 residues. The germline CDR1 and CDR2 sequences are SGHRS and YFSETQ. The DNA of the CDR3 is TGCGCCAGCAGCTTGGAAATGGGCACCATATATTTT. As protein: CASSLEMGTIYF. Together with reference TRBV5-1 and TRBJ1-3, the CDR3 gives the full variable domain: KAGVTQTPRYLIKTRGQQVTLSCSPISGHRSVSWYQQTPGQGLQFLFEYFSETQRNKGNFPGRFSGRQFSNSRSEMNVSTLELGDSALYLCASSLEMGTIYFGEGSWLTVV.

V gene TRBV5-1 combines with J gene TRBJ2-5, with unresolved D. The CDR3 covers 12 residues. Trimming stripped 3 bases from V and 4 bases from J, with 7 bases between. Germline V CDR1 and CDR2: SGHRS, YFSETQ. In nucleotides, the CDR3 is TGCGCCAGCAGCTCCAGTGGAGAGACCCAGTACTTC. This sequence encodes CASSSSGETQYF. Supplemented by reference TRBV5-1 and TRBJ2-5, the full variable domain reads KAGVTQTPRYLIKTRGQQVTLSCSPISGHRSVSWYQQTPGQGLQFLFEYFSETQRNKGNFPGRFSGRQFSNSRSEMNVSTLELGDSALYLCASSSSGETQYFGPGTRLLVL.